The T cell receptor beta chain under discussion was sequenced for a study of T cell responses to AZD1222 COVID-19 vaccine. The wider study: Pooled in the analysis were second doses at about 4 or about 12 weeks.

The CDR3 totals 12 residues. The germline gives CDR1 MNHEY, CDR2 SVGAGI. V lost 6 bases, J lost 2 bases, and 6 bases lay in between. Only in-frame clones appear in the TCRdb table, and some are missing; sequencing was by immunoSEQ multiplex PCR. The sample yields 30,000 to 35,000 clones, 86% seen once. This TCR was sampled from an adult in good health. This chain connects TRBV6-5 to TRBJ2-3; D unclear. Specimen: peripheral blood, collected on day 0 of AZD1222 vaccination. CDR3 residues: CASRSHTDTQYF. In DNA form, the CDR3 reads TGTGCCAGCAGGAGCCACACAGATACGCAGTATTTT.